The 30 T cell receptor beta chains below come from one sample, sequenced in a study of cytomegalovirus exposure and HLA in healthy donors. Both 60 Vbeta primers and 13 Jbeta primers went into the PCR. Libraries were prepared by immunoSEQ multiplex PCR; TCRdb keeps only in-frame clonotypes and omits some of them. Of roughly 55,000 clones listed, approximately 85% are singletons. Sequencing was carried out using PBMCs. These receptors originate from a boy younger than 18 in good health and CMV-seropositive.

This chain joins TRBV7-9 and TRBJ2-5; D ambiguous. Trimming left V 4 bases short and J 2 bases short, with 11 bases between. Germline loops: CDR1 SEHNR, CDR2 FQNEAQ (reference sequence). The length of the CDR3 is 14 residues. The chain's CDR3 is CASSSWAFQETQYF. The CDR3 region has the DNA TGTGCCAGCAGCTCATGGGCTTTTCAAGAGACCCAGTACTTC.

The J gene is TRBJ1-4, the V gene TRBV5-4, with D possibly being TRBD1 (5 bases). The length of the CDR3 is 14 residues. The germline V and J ends were trimmed by 4 bases and 8 bases, with 15 bases remaining between them. Germline V gene sequence: CDR1 SGHNT, CDR2 YYREEE (reference sequence). DNA for the CDR3: TGTGCCAGCAGCAATAAAGGGGTTGAGGAAAAACTGTTTTTT. This translates into CASSNKGVEEKLFF.

V usage is TRBV5-1 and J usage is TRBJ1-3, with unresolved D. The CDR3 length is 13 residues. Trimming shortened V by 3 bases and J by 0 bases, and 4 bases separated the two germline ends. Germline V gene data show CDR1 as SGHRS and CDR2 as YFSETQ. This chain's CDR3 is CASSSGSGNTIYF. DNA for the CDR3: TGCGCCAGCAGCTCCGGCTCTGGAAACACCATATATTTT.

This chain links TRBV7-9 with TRBJ2-5; D is perhaps TRBD1 (6 bases). Germline V lookup: CDR1 SEHNR, CDR2 FQNEAQ (reference sequence). The V end lost 5 bases, the J end lost 2 bases, and 15 bases lay between the germline ends. The CDR3 length is 15 residues. The CDR3 loop is CASSIPRTAQETQYF. The CDR3 region has the DNA TGTGCCAGCAGCATACCCAGGACAGCTCAAGAGACCCAGTACTTC.

The chain uses TRBV7-8 and TRBJ2-7, with TRBD2 matching 7 bases. Germline V gives CDR1 SGHVS, CDR2 FQNEAQ. The junction had 14 bases not matched to a gene; V was cut back by 4 bases and J by 2 bases. CDR3 size: 17 residues. This chain's CDR3 is CASSSRGTSGVAYEQYF. The CDR3 DNA follows: TGTGCCAGCAGCTCCCGAGGGACGAGCGGGGTGGCCTACGAGCAGTACTTC.

The chain joins TRBV18 to TRBJ2-1; D is perhaps TRBD2 (6 bases). CDR1 is KGHSH, CDR2 LQKENI, per germline. Between the trimmed V and J ends, which lost 3 bases and 5 bases, there was a span of 14 bases. This CDR3 contains 15 residues. DNA of the CDR3: TGTGCCAGCTCACCTACGAGGGAGGTAGACAATGAGCAGTTCTTC. Encoded protein: CASSPTREVDNEQFF.

This clone appeared a single time. This chain links TRBV2 with TRBJ2-6, with 8 bases that match TRBD1. With 6 bases clipped from V and 0 bases from J, the junction kept 7 bases outside the gene matches. This CDR3 spans 17 amino acids. Germline V gene data show CDR1 as SNHLY and CDR2 as FYNNEI. CDR3 coding DNA: TGTGCCAGCAGACCCGGGACAGGACTCTCTGGGGCCAACGTCCTGACTTTC. Its protein is CASRPGTGLSGANVLTF.

The chain is built from TRBV15 and TRBJ2-1; weak D call: TRBD1 (5 bases). CDR1 and CDR2 from the germline V gene are LNHNV and YYDKDF (reference sequence). The length of the CDR3 is 15 residues. The ends were cut back, 4 bases at V and 2 bases at J, with 12 bases in the middle. The CDR3 sequence is CATSKGPETYNEQFF. CDR3 coding DNA: TGTGCCACCAGCAAGGGGCCGGAGACCTACAATGAGCAGTTCTTC.

This clone was counted a few times. The chain uses TRBV4-1 and TRBJ1-5; 8 bases are shared with TRBD1. The CDR3 consists of 14 residues. The V gene's germline CDR1 is MGHRA and CDR2 YSYEKL. The J segment lost 2 bases and the V segment lost 4 bases, leaving 1 base of the junction unmatched. In nucleotides, the CDR3 is TGCGCCAGCAGCCCCAGGGGGCGCAATCAGCCCCAGCATTTT. Amino acid sequence: CASSPRGRNQPQHF.

The chain is built from TRBV11-3 and TRBJ2-1; a weak D match, TRBD1 (6 bases). Per germline, CDR1 SGHNT and CDR2 YENEEA. V lost 4 bases and J 9 bases, leaving 10 bases between the germline ends. This CDR3 has 12 residues. CDR3 sequence: CASSSTGREQFF. As DNA, the CDR3 is TGTGCCAGCAGCTCCACAGGGCGTGAGCAGTTCTTC. Full variable domain (outside the CDR3, taken from reference TRBV11-3 and TRBJ2-1): EAGVVQSPRYKIIEKKQPVAFWCNPISGHNTLYWYLQNLGQGPELLIRYENEEAVDDSQLPKDRFSAERLKGVDSTLKIQPAELGDSAVYLCASSSTGREQFFGPGTRLTVL.

The genes are TRBV19 and TRBJ1-5; D ambiguous. V was shortened by 5 bases and J by 6 bases, with 14 bases between the two germline ends. The length of the CDR3 is 14 residues. The germline V gene encodes CDR1 LNHDA and CDR2 SQIVND (reference sequence). CDR3 bases: TGTGCCAGTAGTGAGTCTCTTTCGGGTCAGCCCCAGCATTTT. Residues: CASSESLSGQPQHF.

The rearrangement uses TRBV7-9 and TRBJ2-2, with TRBD2 matching over 9 bases. The trim removed 4 bases at V and 7 bases at J, leaving 10 bases unmatched. CDR1 SEHNR and CDR2 FQNEAQ come from the germline V gene (reference sequence). This CDR3 region has 16 residues. The CDR3 sequence is CASSYAAGGPSGELFF. CDR3 DNA: TGTGCCAGCAGCTATGCGGCGGGGGGGCCTAGCGGGGAGCTGTTTTTT.

The V gene is TRBV27, the J gene TRBJ1-5; 9 bases align to TRBD1. V gave up 3 bases and J gave up 3 bases; unmatched junction bases: 9. Germline V lookup: CDR1 MNHEY, CDR2 SMNVEV (reference sequence). The CDR3 consists of 17 residues. CDR3 DNA sequence: TGTGCCAGCAGTTTCGTTTATGGGACAGGGATCAATCAGCCCCAGCATTTT. It yields the protein CASSFVYGTGINQPQHF.

This sequence joins TRBV5-1 and TRBJ1-3, with no clear D. Germline CDR1 reads SGHRS; CDR2 reads YFSETQ. The CDR3 is 13 residues long. V was cut by 4 bases and J by 2 bases, with 7 bases left in between. CDR3 DNA: TGCGCCAGCAGCCAGAGGGCTGGAAACACCATATATTTT. This translates into CASSQRAGNTIYF.

The genes are TRBV4-1 and TRBJ2-3; a possible D gene is TRBD1 (6 bases). Germline CDR1 reads MGHRA; CDR2 reads YSYEKL. V lost 1 base, J lost 2 bases, and 10 bases lay in between. The CDR3 runs to 15 residues. The DNA of the CDR3 is TGCGCCAGCAGCCAAGGGGGGCTTTCCACAGATACGCAGTATTTT. This encodes CASSQGGLSTDTQYF.

The gene calls are TRBV25-1 and TRBJ1-2, with 8 bases aligning to TRBD1. Trimming removed 6 bases from V and 3 bases from J; junction bases left unmatched: 0. The CDR3 contains 12 residues. Germline values: CDR1 MGHDK, CDR2 SYGVNS. Here the CDR3 DNA reads TGTGCCAGCAGGACAGGGGACTATGGCTACACCTTC. It yields the protein CASRTGDYGYTF.

This chain links TRBV14 with TRBJ1-6; unclear D gene. Trimming removed 0 bases from V and 10 bases from J, with 7 bases in between. Germline V CDR1 and CDR2: SGHDN, FVKESK. The CDR3 spans 13 residues. Here the CDR3 reads CASSQDLLSPLHF. The CDR3 bases are TGTGCCAGCAGCCAAGATCTACTCTCACCCCTCCACTTT.

J is TRBJ1-1 and V is TRBV28, with unresolved D. The CDR3 has 13 amino acids. Germline CDR1 is MDHEN and CDR2 is SYDVKM. V dropped 5 bases and J dropped 2 bases, with 9 bases sitting between them. CDR3 amino acids: CASSRVRNTEAFF. The CDR3, as DNA: TGTGCCAGCAGTCGCGTAAGAAACACTGAAGCTTTCTTT.

The V and J genes are TRBV6-6 and TRBJ1-3, with D possibly TRBD1 on 5 matching bases. The germline V and J ends were trimmed by 5 bases and 5 bases, with 19 bases remaining between them. The germline V gene has CDR1 MNHNY and CDR2 SVGAGI (reference sequence). This CDR3 comprises 16 residues. Here the CDR3 reads CASSAWGGEPRNTIYF. In DNA form, the CDR3 reads TGTGCCAGCAGTGCCTGGGGGGGGGAGCCAAGAAACACCATATATTTT.

CDR3 sequence (DNA): TGTGCCAGCAGTACTTGGACAGGGAATTATAATTCACCCCTCCACTTT. This codes for CASSTWTGNYNSPLHF. The V and J genes are TRBV6-6 and TRBJ1-6; 8 bases line up with TRBD1. CDR3 length: 16 residues. CDR1 is MNHNY and CDR2 is SVGAGI in the germline V gene (reference sequence). With 5 bases clipped from V and 4 bases from J, the junction kept 7 bases outside the gene matches.

This sequence joins TRBV6-5 and TRBJ1-6; no definite D call. The CDR3 has 13 residues. Germline values: CDR1 MNHEY, CDR2 SVGAGI. Trimming removed 5 bases at V and 7 bases at J, with 9 bases between. In DNA, the CDR3 is TGTGCCAGCAGTCCCGGTACGAATTCACCCCTCCACTTT. Amino acids: CASSPGTNSPLHF.

The chain is built from TRBV11-2 and TRBJ2-7; 8 bases align to TRBD2. Germline CDR1 SGHAT, CDR2 FQNNGV. Trimming at V came to 5 bases and at J to 5 bases, leaving 8 bases not matched to a gene. This CDR3 contains 14 residues. CDR3 nucleotides: TGTGCCAGCAGCCCTGGACTAGCTTCTCACGAGCAGTACTTC. Translation gives CASSPGLASHEQYF.

This clone turned up a few times. The chain couples TRBV5-6 to TRBJ2-5; TRBD1 matches 7 bases. The CDR3 totals 14 residues. From germline, CDR1 is SGHDT and CDR2 YYEEEE. V was clipped by 4 bases and J by 0 bases; unmatched bases: 3. The CDR3 DNA reads TGTGCCAGCAGCCAGACAGGGAACCAAGAGACCCAGTACTTC. The encoded protein is CASSQTGNQETQYF.

The J gene is TRBJ2-7, the V gene TRBV5-1; 8 bases map to TRBD1. CDR1 and CDR2 (germline): SGHRS, YFSETQ. V trimming: 4 bases; J trimming: 4 bases; junction bases outside the gene matches: 7. CDR3 length equals 14 residues. As DNA, the CDR3 is TGCGCCAGCAGCCCGGACAGGGATCGATACGAGCAGTACTTC. Translation gives CASSPDRDRYEQYF.

This clone was counted a single time. The J gene is TRBJ1-4, the V gene TRBV5-5; 8 bases are a match to TRBD1. This CDR3 spans 14 amino acids. Germline CDR1 is SGHKS and CDR2 is YYEKEE (reference sequence). V was clipped by 3 bases and J by 7 bases; unmatched bases: 5. The CDR3 DNA is TGTGCCAGCAGCTCCAGGGGGCCGGGTGAAAAACTGTTTTTT. The encoded protein is CASSSRGPGEKLFF.

This chain joins TRBV6-5 and TRBJ1-1; 7 positions agree with TRBD1. CDR1 MNHEY and CDR2 SVGAGI come from the germline V gene. Trimming cost V 2 bases and J 6 bases; bases outside gene matches: 9. The CDR3 is 15 residues long. The CDR3 DNA follows: TGTGCCAGCAGTTACAGAGACAGGGAATGGGCTGAAGCTTTCTTT. This sequence encodes CASSYRDREWAEAFF.

The J gene is TRBJ2-5, the V gene TRBV11-2; weak D call: TRBD1 (6 bases). CDR1 SGHAT and CDR2 FQNNGV come from the germline V gene. The germline V and J ends were trimmed by 4 bases and 7 bases, with 16 bases remaining between them. The CDR3 length is 14 residues. CDR3 nucleotides: TGTGCCAGCAGCTCGATACAGGGACGGGGGACCCAGTACTTC. Translated, it gives CASSSIQGRGTQYF.

This clone came up a few times. The chain recombines TRBV19 with TRBJ1-1, with 7 bases lining up with TRBD1. Germline loops: CDR1 LNHDA, CDR2 SQIVND (reference sequence). The CDR3 totals 12 residues. V lost 8 bases and J lost 1; bases outside the gene matches: 1. The CDR3 nucleotides read TGTGCCAGTGGGGACAGGAACACTGAAGCTTTCTTT. It encodes CASGDRNTEAFF.

The chain couples TRBV6-5 to TRBJ1-2, with 7 bases fitting TRBD1. In germline, CDR1 is MNHEY, CDR2 SVGAGI. The CDR3 length is 13 residues. Losses at the gene ends were 0 bases for V and 10 bases for J; bases not matched to a gene: 5. CDR3 nucleotide sequence: TGTGCCAGCAGTTACTCGATGCAGGGGGACTACACCTTC. This codes for CASSYSMQGDYTF.

A remark on this clone: At one boundary the junction diverges from the germline segment, which might be a read error. This rearrangement joins TRBV6-1 to TRBJ2-5, with D possibly TRBD2 on 6 matching bases. The length of the CDR3 is 15 residues. Germline V CDR1 and CDR2: MNHNS, SASEGT. The CDR3, as DNA: TGTGCCAGCACTGAAGTCGGGGTTGCGGGAAAGACCCAGTACTTC. Translation: CASTEVGVAGKTQYF.